Shown below are 27 T cell receptor beta chains from a single sample sequenced in a study of graft-versus-host responses after intestinal transplantation (dated by TCRdb to the early 2020s). These TCRs are of unknown antigen specificity. Taken with the paper, the label for time point translates to: cells obtained before transplantation from donor or recipient. The library was prepared using the immunoSEQ multiplex PCR assay. What TCRdb holds here is the immuneACCESS table cut down to in-frame rearrangements. Part of the clones is not present; checked against another copy, under half of the missing clones reflect an unresolved V gene, and the others are unexplained. The sample profile shows about 120,000 clones; 90% to 95% of them were found once. More than 0.1% of the sample goes to the ten largest clones. The specimen comprised unstimulated CD4+ T cells sorted from spleen or lymph node cells, sampled before intestinal transplant. The receptors derive from a human donor who received an intestinal transplant.

The J gene is TRBJ1-1, the V gene TRBV19; D unresolved. V lost 3 bases to trimming and J lost 2 bases, with 10 bases between them. Germline V gives CDR1 LNHDA, CDR2 SQIVND (reference sequence). The CDR3 consists of 14 residues. Here the CDR3 DNA reads TGTGCCAGTAGTATTCTCCGCAGAAACACTGAAGCTTTCTTT. Its protein product is CASSILRRNTEAFF.

In this sample, this clone turned up a few times. The chain uses TRBV5-4 and TRBJ1-4; maybe TRBD1 (5 bases). Germline V gives CDR1 SGHNT, CDR2 YYREEE (reference sequence). The V end was cut by 0 bases, the J end by 3 bases, with 12 bases between. The CDR3 spans 16 residues. In DNA, the CDR3 is TGTGCCAGCAGCTTGGATTTGTCAGGGTCTAATGAAAAACTGTTTTTT. Encoded protein: CASSLDLSGSNEKLFF.

The gene calls are TRBV5-1 and TRBJ2-5, with 9 nucleotides matching TRBD2. Per the germline V gene, CDR1 is SGHRS and CDR2 is YFSETQ. This CDR3 comprises 15 residues. V dropped 0 bases and J dropped 11; count of bases not matched to a gene: 11. In DNA, the CDR3 is TGCGCCAGCAGCTTGGGGGGTAGCGGGAGCCTTGAGCAGTACTTC. Amino acids: CASSLGGSGSLEQYF.

The table lists this clone with a few counts. This chain uses TRBV6-5 with TRBJ1-1, with a weak D call TRBD1 (5 bases). Germline lookup yields CDR1 MNHEY and CDR2 SVGAGI. The CDR3 sequence is 15 residues long. The V and J ends lost 0 bases and 1 base respectively, with 9 bases between them. CDR3 loop: CASSYSGDPNTEAFF. DNA of the CDR3: TGTGCCAGCAGTTACTCTGGGGACCCGAACACTGAAGCTTTCTTT.

The J gene is TRBJ1-5, the V gene TRBV6-5; D ambiguous. This CDR3 is 13 amino acids long. Trimming stripped 5 bases from V and 5 bases from J, with 10 bases between. Germline lookup yields CDR1 MNHEY and CDR2 SVGAGI. The CDR3, as DNA: TGTGCCAGCAGTAACGCAGGCCATCAGCCCCAGCATTTT. This gives the protein CASSNAGHQPQHF.

This chain joins TRBV5-1 and TRBJ2-5; D is unresolved. This CDR3 is 14 amino acids long. The germline gives CDR1 SGHRS, CDR2 YFSETQ. Trimming left V 1 base short and J 1 base short, with 8 bases between. DNA of the CDR3: TGCGCCAGCAGCTTGTGGGCAATCCAAGAGACCCAGTACTTC. This codes for CASSLWAIQETQYF.

The chain uses TRBV11-2 and TRBJ1-3; D ambiguous. The CDR3 is 15 residues long. V gave up 0 bases and J gave up 5 bases, with 11 bases separating them. Germline loops: CDR1 SGHAT, CDR2 FQNNGV. CDR3 sequence reads: CASSLDRHRRNTIYF. CDR3 DNA sequence: TGTGCCAGCAGCTTAGATCGTCACCGCCGAAACACCATATATTTT.

The V call is TRBV6-6, the J call TRBJ1-1, with D maybe TRBD1 (6 bases). The CDR3 contains 13 residues. Germline assignment: CDR1 MNHNY and CDR2 SVGAGI (reference sequence). Trimming removed 5 bases from V and 5 bases from J, with 12 bases in between. The CDR3 nucleotides are TGTGCCAGCAGTACCCGAGGGGGGACTGAAGCTTTCTTT. This translates into CASSTRGGTEAFF.

The CDR3 sequence is CASSPVGTVGNIQYF. Here the CDR3 DNA reads TGTGCCAGCAGCCCCGTTGGGACAGTCGGAAACATTCAGTACTTC. The gene calls are TRBV7-2 and TRBJ2-4, with 7 bases lining up with TRBD1. The CDR3 runs to 15 residues. Germline assignment: CDR1 SGHTA and CDR2 FQGNSA. V shed 5 bases, J shed 6 bases, and the junction held 10 bases outside the gene matches.

The rearrangement uses TRBV6-1 and TRBJ1-3, with D possibly TRBD1 on 5 matching bases. Trimming shortened V by 8 bases and J by 4 bases, and 12 bases separated the two germline ends. The CDR3 covers 13 residues. CDR1 MNHNS and CDR2 SASEGT come from the germline V gene. CDR3 loop: CASWEGLGNTIYF. DNA of the CDR3: TGTGCCAGCTGGGAGGGACTAGGAAACACCATATATTTT.

The V and J genes are TRBV30 and TRBJ1-3; D gene ambiguous. The ends were cut back, 5 bases at V and 2 bases at J, with 10 bases in the middle. CDR1 is GTSNPN and CDR2 is SVGIG in the germline V gene (reference sequence). This CDR3 has 13 residues. The CDR3 is CAWGRSPGNTIYF. The CDR3 nucleotides read TGTGCCTGGGGACGTAGCCCTGGAAACACCATATATTTT. Supplemented by reference TRBV30 and TRBJ1-3, the full variable domain reads SQTIHQWPATLVQPVGSPLSLECTVEGTSNPNLYWYRQAAGRGLQLLFYSVGIGQISSEVPQNLSASRPQDRQFILSSKKLLLSDSGFYLCAWGRSPGNTIYFGEGSWLTVV.

The rearrangement uses TRBV29-1 and TRBJ2-3; 8 bases fit TRBD2. Germline V lookup: CDR1 SQVTM, CDR2 ANQGSEA. This CDR3 contains 14 residues. After removal of 7 bases from V and 3 bases from J, the junction contained 9 bases not matched to a gene. CDR3 in amino acids: CSDLSGRGTDTQYF. The CDR3 DNA is TGCAGCGACTTAAGCGGGAGAGGGACAGATACGCAGTATTTT.

The genes are TRBV6-5 and TRBJ2-6, with D unresolved. V was clipped by 2 bases and J by 2 bases, with 1 base between them. This CDR3 contains 13 residues. Germline CDR1 reads MNHEY; CDR2 reads SVGAGI. The CDR3 DNA is TGTGCCAGCAGTTACACTGGGGCCAACGTCCTGACTTTC. Its translation: CASSYTGANVLTF.

This chain connects TRBV7-3 to TRBJ1-1; possibly TRBD1 for D (5 bases). Germline loops: CDR1 SGHTA, CDR2 FQGTGA. This CDR3 spans 13 amino acids. The germline V and J ends were trimmed by 5 bases and 11 bases, with 18 bases remaining between them. CDR3 in DNA: TGTGCCAGCAGCGCGGGGCCGACCCTCCGCGCTTTCTTT. It encodes CASSAGPTLRAFF.

The chain links TRBV18 to TRBJ2-3, with D possibly called TRBD1 or TRBD2 (6 bases each). V lost 3 bases and J 2 bases, leaving 12 bases between the germline ends. The CDR3 length is 15 residues. Germline assignment: CDR1 KGHSH and CDR2 LQKENI. The CDR3 DNA reads TGTGCCAGCTCACCTAACGGGGGCAACACAGATACGCAGTATTTT. Translation gives CASSPNGGNTDTQYF.

The genes are TRBV18 and TRBJ2-5; TRBD2 matches 7 bases. The CDR3 extends over 15 amino acids. V gave up 5 bases and J gave up 1 base; unmatched junction bases: 7. The germline V gene encodes CDR1 KGHSH and CDR2 LQKENI. The CDR3 protein is CASSAGTTLQETQYF. The CDR3 DNA follows: TGTGCCAGCTCAGCCGGGACTACTCTCCAAGAGACCCAGTACTTC.

This clone was seen just once. The chain links TRBV11-2 to TRBJ1-1, with D hard to call. Germline V CDR1 and CDR2: SGHAT, FQNNGV. This CDR3 comprises 15 residues. The V gene lost 2 bases and the J gene lost 1 base, with 11 bases spanning the gap. CDR3 nucleotide sequence: TGTGCCAGCAGCTTAACTCGGGCGACGAACACTGAAGCTTTCTTT. It specifies CASSLTRATNTEAFF.

The chain joins TRBV9 to TRBJ2-2, with TRBD1 as a possible D gene (6 bases). The length of the CDR3 is 16 residues. Germline CDR1 and CDR2: SGDLS and YYNGEE. V lost 4 bases, J lost 0 bases, and 13 bases lay in between. DNA for the CDR3: TGTGCCAGCAGCCGCATTGGACAGCCGAACACCGGGGAGCTGTTTTTT. It is translated as CASSRIGQPNTGELFF.

The chain joins TRBV12-5 to TRBJ2-2; D is possibly TRBD1 (6 bases). Trimming pared 2 bases from V and 1 base from J, leaving 11 bases between. Germline V lookup: CDR1 LGHNT, CDR2 FRNRAP. The CDR3 length is 16 residues. CDR3 amino acids: CASGLRGSLNTGELFF. DNA for the CDR3: TGTGCTAGTGGTTTGAGGGGGTCTCTGAACACCGGGGAGCTGTTTTTT.

The V call is TRBV6-6, the J call TRBJ1-5; D gene ambiguous. Germline V gene data show CDR1 as MNHNY and CDR2 as SVGAGI (reference sequence). The CDR3 totals 15 residues. The ends were cut back, 0 bases at V and 11 bases at J, with 17 bases in the middle. The CDR3 region is CASSYSINGVGAQHF. The CDR3 DNA follows: TGTGCCAGCAGTTACTCGATCAATGGTGTCGGGGCCCAGCATTTT.

The J gene is TRBJ2-3, the V gene TRBV4-1, with a weak D call TRBD2 (6 bases). The germline V gene has CDR1 MGHRA and CDR2 YSYEKL. This CDR3 region has 17 residues. Between the trimmed V and J ends, which lost 0 bases and 11 bases, there was a span of 24 bases. Here the CDR3 DNA reads TGCGCCAGCAGCCAAGATCGGGATAGCGGTCCTGCCTCAGGGCAGTATTTT. It codes for CASSQDRDSGPASGQYF.

The chain combines TRBV28 with TRBJ2-2; a weak D match, TRBD2 (6 bases). The V gene's germline CDR1 is MDHEN and CDR2 SYDVKM. CDR3 size: 13 residues. Trimming stripped 6 bases from V and 8 bases from J, with 13 bases between. CDR3 nucleotides: TGTGCCAGCAGATACACTGGAGGGGGGGAGCTGTTTTTT. Its translation: CASRYTGGGELFF.

CDR3: CAIWGLGDPDTQYF. CDR3 DNA: TGTGCCATCTGGGGTCTTGGGGACCCAGATACGCAGTATTTT. This sequence joins TRBV6-6 and TRBJ2-3; the D gene could be TRBD1 or TRBD2 (5 bases each). Germline CDR1 is MNHNY and CDR2 is SVGAGI (reference sequence). V gave up 10 bases and J gave up 4 bases, with 18 bases separating them. CDR3 length equals 14 residues.

There are a few counts of this clone. The V gene is TRBV2, the J gene TRBJ1-3, with D possibly being TRBD1 (5 bases). CDR1 is SNHLY and CDR2 is FYNNEI in the germline V gene. The CDR3 is 13 residues long. Trimming removed 6 bases from V and 1 base from J, with 7 bases in between. DNA of the CDR3: TGTGCCAGCAGAGACAGTTCTGGAAACACCATATATTTT. This encodes CASRDSSGNTIYF.

Note on this clone: The same CDR3 arises from other DNA sequences in this sample as well. The chain uses TRBV19 and TRBJ2-1; D not resolved. From germline, CDR1 is LNHDA and CDR2 SQIVND (reference sequence). This CDR3 is built from 11 residues. Trimming cost V 3 bases and J 7 bases, with 4 bases left between them. The CDR3 region is CASSIGNEQFF. CDR3 sequence (DNA): TGTGCCAGTAGTATCGGGAATGAGCAGTTCTTC.

The genes are TRBV7-8 and TRBJ1-1; D is perhaps TRBD1 (5 bases). CDR3 length: 13 amino acids. The germline V gene encodes CDR1 SGHVS and CDR2 FQNEAQ. Trimming cost V 3 bases and J 11 bases, with 16 bases left between them. As DNA, the CDR3 is TGTGCCAGCAGCTTTCCGGGGGGGACTCGGGCTTTCTTT. Its translation is CASSFPGGTRAFF.

The chain uses TRBV28 and TRBJ2-1; 11 bases fit TRBD2. The junction had 7 bases not matched to a gene; V was cut back by 8 bases and J by 10 bases. The CDR3 runs to 13 residues. The V gene's germline CDR1 is MDHEN and CDR2 SYDVKM. CDR3 sequence reads: CASLAGGLREQFF. CDR3 sequence (DNA): TGTGCCAGCTTAGCGGGAGGGCTAAGGGAGCAGTTCTTC.